The 20 T cell receptor beta chains given below trace back to one sample, sequenced in a study of tumor-infiltrating lymphocytes in primary liver carcinoma. DNA and RNA were both co-extracted from about 20-30 mg of bulk tissue that had not been sorted. Synthesis of TCR beta cDNA was carried out from 500 ng total RNA with a constant-region primer. Libraries for TCR beta were built through three nested multiplex PCR rounds, which together made up a slightly modified ARM-PCR procedure. With TRBV1-TRBV30 forward primers and a C-beta reverse primer, the first two PCR rounds were run for around 10 cycles each. TCRdb analysed the multiplex PCR reads with MiXCR anew, one entry per CDR3 protein. The repertoire holds about 120,000 distinct CDR3 sequences, with roughly 70% as singletons. Sequenced material: tumor-adjacent normal liver tissue. The receptors stem from a woman aged 55-69 years with primary liver carcinoma and hepatitis B virus infection.

This clonotype was found a few times. It may be a read error: a sequence one base away is much more abundant. The J gene is TRBJ2-5, the V gene TRBV10-2; the D gene could be TRBD1 or TRBD2 (6 bases each). The CDR3 totals 12 residues. The V gene's germline CDR1 is WSHSY and CDR2 SAAADI. This chain's CDR3 is CASRGGFTTLYF. The CDR3, as DNA: TGCGCCAGCAGGGGGGGCTTTACGACCCTGTACTTC.

The chain combines TRBV11-2 with TRBJ2-1, with TRBD2 matching over 10 bases. This CDR3 region has 17 residues. The V gene end was trimmed by 0 bases and the J gene end by 13 bases; junction bases not matched to a gene: 15. The germline V gene encodes CDR1 SGHAT and CDR2 FQNNGV. CDR3 DNA sequence: TGTGCCAGCAGCTTAGATCCGGGTAGCGGGAGGAGGAATTCACAGTTCTTC. This codes for CASSLDPGSGRRNSQFF.

In its sample, this clonotype was seen a few times. J is TRBJ2-5 and V is TRBV28, with D unresolved. CDR1 and CDR2 (germline): MDHEN, SYDVKM. V was pared by 4 bases and J by 1 base, with 13 bases between. The CDR3 loop spans 15 amino acids. The CDR3 DNA follows: TGTGCCAGCAGTTCGACACAGTGGGCCCAAGAGACCCAGTACTTC. Translated, it gives CASSSTQWAQETQYF.

On this clonotype: A junction boundary mismatches the germline segment, possibly from a read error. V gene TRBV29-1 combines with J gene TRBJ1-2; D unclear. This CDR3 has 14 residues. Germline values: CDR1 SQVTM, CDR2 ANQGSEA. The DNA for the CDR3 is TGCAGCGTTGAAGATAGAAGCAGATCATATGGCTGCACCTTC. Translation: CSVEDRSRSYGCTF.

Regarding this clonotype: This clone may be a read error of a much larger clone one base away. The chain has TRBV30 and TRBJ2-6; D is perhaps TRBD1 (5 bases). Germline assignment: CDR1 GTSNPN and CDR2 SVGIG (reference sequence). V was clipped by 4 bases and J by 6 bases, with 13 bases between them. This CDR3 has 14 amino acids. The DNA of the CDR3 is TGTGCCTGGAATCAGGGATTTGAGGCCAACGTCCTGACTTTC. Its protein is CAWNQGFEANVLTF.

This clonotype was detected ten times or more. V and J are TRBV7-9 and TRBJ2-1; 9 nucleotides align to TRBD1. CDR1 and CDR2 (germline): SEHNR, FQNEAQ (reference sequence). Trimming at V came to 4 bases and at J to 5 bases, leaving 3 bases not matched to a gene. The CDR3 is 14 amino acids. The CDR3 sequence is CASSSGTGNNEQFF. CDR3 in DNA: TGTGCCAGCAGCTCCGGGACAGGGAACAATGAGCAGTTCTTC.

Of note for this clonotype: As the CDR3 is not closed by the conserved phenylalanine or tryptophan, this likely results from a read error. V and J are TRBV12-3 or TRBV12-4 and TRBJ1-5; unclear D gene. The CDR3 loop spans 14 amino acids. CDR3 in amino acids: CAGSFGEGNQPQHL. CDR3 sequence (DNA): TGTGCCGGCAGTTTCGGGGAAGGGAATCAGCCCCAGCATTTA.

Note on this clonotype: The conserved phenylalanine or tryptophan is not found at the CDR3 terminus, so this likely reflects a read error. V is TRBV6-5 and J is TRBJ2-5; TRBD2 agrees at 12 bases. Germline V CDR1 and CDR2: MNHEY, SVGAGI. This CDR3 is 15 amino acids long. CDR3 nucleotides: TGTGTCAGCAGTTACGAAGGACTAGCGGGATCAACCCAGTACCTC. Protein sequence: CVSSYEGLAGSTQYL.

The V call is TRBV5-1, the J call TRBJ1-4; possible D gene TRBD1, 5 bases. Germline V gives CDR1 SGHRS, CDR2 YFSETQ. V shed 7 bases and J shed 5 bases, with 18 bases lying between them. The length of the CDR3 is 15 residues. The CDR3 is CASGMSQGANEKLFF. In DNA, the CDR3 is TGCGCCAGCGGCATGTCGCAGGGCGCAAATGAAAAACTGTTTTTT.

The V gene is TRBV29-1, the J gene TRBJ2-1; 11 bases line up with TRBD2. Germline V gene data show CDR1 as SQVTM and CDR2 as ANQGSEA. CDR3 length: 17 amino acids. J lost 5 bases, V lost 5 bases, and 14 bases had no gene match. CDR3 amino acids: CSVTGGRLAGTDNEQFF. For the CDR3, the DNA is TGCAGCGTTACGGGCGGACGACTAGCGGGAACAGACAATGAGCAGTTCTTC.

Regarding this clonotype: The junction shows a germline mismatch at one end, possibly a read error. The chain's CDR3 is CASSSGLAGPYTHYF. CDR3 sequence (DNA): TGTGCCAGTAGCTCGGGACTAGCGGGACCATATACGCACTATTTT. The J gene is TRBJ2-3, the V gene TRBV11-2; TRBD2 matches 13 bases. In germline, CDR1 is SGHAT, CDR2 FQNNGV. This CDR3 comprises 15 residues. Supplemented by reference TRBV11-2 and TRBJ2-3, the full variable domain reads EAGVAQSPRYKIIEKRQSVAFWCNPISGHATLYWYQQILGQGPKLLIQFQNNGVVDDSQLPKDRFSAERLKGVDSTLKIQPAKLEDSAVYLCASSSGLAGPYTHYFGPGTRLTVL.

On this clonotype: One base away lies a much larger clone, so this may be a sequencing read error. The chain employs TRBV6-5 and TRBJ2-7; TRBD2 agrees at 7 bases. V was pared by 8 bases and J by 2 bases, with 3 bases of the junction left unmatched. Germline V gene sequence: CDR1 MNHEY, CDR2 SVGAGI. CDR3 length equals 12 residues. For the CDR3, the DNA is TGTGCCAGCTTAGGACTAGCCTACGAGCAGTACTTC. Translated: CASLGLAYEQYF.

The chain has TRBV11-2 and TRBJ2-7; 7 bases fit TRBD1. The CDR3 consists of 15 residues. CDR1 is SGHAT, CDR2 FQNNGV, per germline. The CDR3 DNA reads as TGTAGCAGCAGCTCTCACCTGGGACAGATTTACGAGCGATACTTC. This encodes CSSSSHLGQIYERYF.

There are many counts of this clonotype. The rearrangement links TRBV6-5 to TRBJ1-1; TRBD1 might be the D (5 bases). Trimming stripped 5 bases from V and 3 bases from J, with 10 bases between. The CDR3 covers 13 residues. From germline, CDR1 is MNHEY and CDR2 SVGAGI. CDR3 in DNA: TGTGCCAGCAGTACCGACAGAGACACTGAAGCTTTCTTT. This sequence encodes CASSTDRDTEAFF.

This clonotype has only a few counts. This chain uses TRBV24-1 with TRBJ2-1; 9 bases match TRBD2. CDR1 KGHDR and CDR2 SFDVKD come from the germline V gene. The ends lost 5 bases at V and 6 bases at J; junction bases unmatched: 7. This CDR3 region has 15 residues. In nucleotides, the CDR3 is TGTGCCACCAGTGGTGCGGGAGGGATAAGCAATGAGCAGTTCTTC. This codes for CATSGAGGISNEQFF.

In its sample, this clonotype was seen many times. The genes are TRBV6-1 and TRBJ2-7; D might be TRBD1 (8 bases). CDR3 size: 17 residues. V dropped 5 bases and J dropped 7 bases, with 27 bases sitting between them. Germline CDR1 and CDR2: MNHNS and SASEGT. The CDR3 nucleotides are TGTGCCAGCAGTCTCCAAGTCGGGGGGACAGGCCTTGGGGAGCAGTACTTC. This translates into CASSLQVGGTGLGEQYF.

A note on this clonotype: The junction shows a germline mismatch at one end, possibly a read error. This chain uses TRBV7-8 with TRBJ2-1, with D possibly matching TRBD2 (6 bases). The CDR3 is made up of 16 amino acids. Germline CDR1 reads SGHVS; CDR2 reads FQNEAQ. The CDR3 is CVSSHGRLSFYNEQFF. For the CDR3, the DNA is TGTGTCAGCAGCCACGGGAGACTATCCTTTTACAATGAGCAGTTCTTC.

This clonotype was observed once. Here the CDR3 omits its conserved ending phenylalanine or tryptophan, so a read error is the likely source. The rearrangement uses TRBV11-3 and TRBJ2-3, with a weak D call TRBD2 (5 bases). The CDR3 has 15 residues. Germline V gene data show CDR1 as SGHNT and CDR2 as YENEEA. This chain's CDR3 is CANSPTGVSTDTQYY. CDR3 DNA: TGTGCCAACAGCCCTACCGGGGTTAGCACAGATACACAGTATTAT.

The J gene is TRBJ2-1, the V gene TRBV4-2, with 11 bases matching TRBD2. The J segment lost 12 bases and the V segment lost 0 bases, leaving 10 bases of the junction unmatched. This CDR3 comprises 16 residues. The V gene's germline CDR1 is LGHNA and CDR2 YNFKEQ. In nucleotides, the CDR3 is TGTGCCAGCAGCCAAGAGGGACTAGCGGACCAAGGGGGGCAGTTCTTC. It is translated as CASSQEGLADQGGQFF.

This clonotype was recorded only once. Since the CDR3 does not end with the conserved phenylalanine or tryptophan, this likely comes from a read error. This rearrangement joins TRBV28 to TRBJ2-7, with D maybe TRBD1 (6 bases). The CDR3 is 15 residues long. Germline CDR1 MDHEN, CDR2 SYDVKM. The CDR3 sequence: CASDFLGTPNYEQYL. The CDR3 coding sequence is TGTGCCAGCGACTTTTTGGGGACACCCAATTACGAACAGTACTTA.